Listed below are T cell receptor beta chains from one sample, sequenced in a study of cytomegalovirus exposure and HLA in healthy donors. Repertoires were generated with immunoSEQ multiplex PCR, while TCRdb's copy carries only in-frame clones and drops some. The sample records roughly 170,000 clones, more than 60% being singletons. Material for sequencing was PBMCs. The source of these receptors is a woman aged 25 to 45 in good health and CMV-seropositive. The CDR3 runs from the conserved cysteine through the conserved F or W. Each record gives: J gene, V gene, CDR3 protein.

>TRBJ1-2|TRBV19
CASSIDRTLREDYGYTF
>TRBJ2-3|TRBV2
CASSEGLATDTQYF
>TRBJ1-5|TRBV2
CASSDSVDPSGSNQPQHF
>TRBJ2-7|TRBV6-1
CASSERQGLPYEQYF
>TRBJ2-1|TRBV30
CAWSNRLAQFF
>TRBJ1-1|TRBV6-6
CASSYSQGDTEAFF
>TRBJ2-2|TRBV10-2
CASSDAGGRPGELFF
>TRBJ2-5|TRBV28
CASSFMGQGGETQYF
>TRBJ2-3|TRBV11-2
CASTSWGGESSDTQYF
>TRBJ2-1|TRBV5-8
CASSIRDIQFF
>TRBJ2-7|TRBV11-2
CASREGEPGLASHEQYF
>TRBJ2-3|TRBV11-2
CASSLEPLAGGPSDTQYF
>TRBJ2-5|TRBV6-5
CASSRGYQETQYF
>TRBJ1-4|TRBV10-2
CASSPQGAGEKLFF
>TRBJ1-6|TRBV30
CAWKGQGNSPLHF
>TRBJ2-3|TRBV19
CASSIAGGDTQYF
>TRBJ2-1|TRBV27
CASSLSSLGGEGEQFF